Each of the 27 T cell receptor beta chains below was sequenced from the same sample in a study of blood T cell repertoires in COVID-19. Profiled with immunoSEQ multiplex PCR; TCRdb holds only in-frame clones, not every one. Of more than 75,000 clones in the sample, around 83% were seen once. The material sequenced was peripheral blood. These receptors all come from a man in his sixties with acute or convalescent COVID-19.

This sequence joins TRBV7-2 and TRBJ2-7; the match to TRBD2 covers 7 bases. Per germline, CDR1 SGHTA and CDR2 FQGNSA. The CDR3 totals 15 residues. The trim removed 2 bases at V and 5 bases at J, leaving 9 bases unmatched. CDR3 bases: TGTGCCAGCAGCTTAACAGCGGGGCCTCCGGACGAGCAGTACTTC. It yields the protein CASSLTAGPPDEQYF.

This clone was observed a few times. V gene TRBV5-1 combines with J gene TRBJ1-6; 9 nucleotides align to TRBD1. The ends lost 0 bases at V and 9 bases at J; junction bases unmatched: 10. Per germline, CDR1 SGHRS and CDR2 YFSETQ. The CDR3 loop spans 17 amino acids. The CDR3 DNA sequence: TGCGCCAGCAGCTTGGGATCCGGGACAGGGATTATTTCACCCCTCCACTTT. It specifies CASSLGSGTGIISPLHF.

The J gene is TRBJ2-3, the V gene TRBV2; the match to TRBD1 covers 7 bases. This CDR3 is 13 amino acids long. The ends lost 6 bases at V and 6 bases at J; junction bases unmatched: 6. The V gene's germline CDR1 is SNHLY and CDR2 FYNNEI. This chain's CDR3 is CASRADRVDTQYF. Written as DNA, the CDR3 is TGTGCCAGCAGGGCCGACAGGGTTGATACGCAGTATTTT. Using reference TRBV2 and TRBJ2-3 for the parts outside the CDR3, the full variable domain is EPEVTQTPSHQVTQMGQEVILRCVPISNHLYFYWYRQILGQKVEFLVSFYNNEISEKSEIFDDQFSVERPDGSNFTLKIRSTKLEDSAMYFCASRADRVDTQYFGPGTRLTVL.

The chain links TRBV28 to TRBJ1-1; 10 bases fit TRBD1. The CDR3 is 13 amino acids. Germline loops: CDR1 MDHEN, CDR2 SYDVKM. Trimming cost V 1 base and J 11 bases; bases outside gene matches: 4. The CDR3 DNA reads TGTGCCAGCAGTTTATTGACGGGACAGGGGGCTTTCTTT. It yields the protein CASSLLTGQGAFF.

The chain combines TRBV7-8 with TRBJ1-6; the D is unclear. Looked up from germline, CDR1 is SGHVS and CDR2 is FQNEAQ. The CDR3 covers 15 residues. V dropped 2 bases and J dropped 0 bases, with 5 bases sitting between them. The CDR3 is CASSLSSSYNSPLHF. CDR3 coding DNA: TGTGCCAGCAGCTTAAGTAGCTCCTATAATTCACCCCTCCACTTT.

The chain couples TRBV3-1 (or the pseudogene TRBV3-2) to TRBJ2-5; 8 bases are shared with TRBD2. The CDR3 is 15 amino acids. CDR1 is LGHDT and CDR2 is YNNKEL in the germline V gene (reference sequence). Trimming at V came to 4 bases and at J to 5 bases, leaving 9 bases not matched to a gene. CDR3 bases: TGTGCCAGCAGCCGCCCGCCGGGGGGGTTGGAGACCCAGTACTTC. This sequence encodes CASSRPPGGLETQYF.

This clone appeared a few times. The chain employs TRBV18 and TRBJ1-2; 9 nucleotides agree with TRBD1. The CDR3 spans 20 residues. V was clipped by 3 bases and J by 8 bases; unmatched bases: 25. CDR1 KGHSH and CDR2 LQKENI come from the germline V gene. The CDR3 sequence is CASSPNLNRDRASSTGGYTF. CDR3 coding DNA: TGTGCCAGCTCACCTAACTTGAACCGGGACAGGGCATCTTCCACGGGGGGCTACACCTTC.

The table lists this clone with a count of one. This sequence joins TRBV11-2 and TRBJ2-2; 9 bases align to TRBD1. J gave up 7 bases and V 7 bases, and 10 bases lay outside the gene matches. The germline V gene has CDR1 SGHAT and CDR2 FQNNGV. CDR3 size: 15 residues. The CDR3 nucleotides read TGTGCCAGCACCATGTACAGGGGGCGTGACGGGGAGCTGTTTTTT. It translates to CASTMYRGRDGELFF.

This clone has a single count. The genes are TRBV7-9 and TRBJ1-4, with D perhaps TRBD1 (6 bases). The CDR3 has 15 residues. Germline CDR1 reads SEHNR; CDR2 reads FQNEAQ (reference sequence). V lost 5 bases, J lost 6 bases, and 16 bases lay in between. CDR3 amino acids: CASSVPAGGHEKLFF. The DNA of the CDR3 is TGTGCCAGCAGCGTTCCTGCGGGGGGCCATGAAAAACTGTTTTTT.

This chain connects TRBV7-9 to TRBJ1-1, with a tentative D call TRBD1 (5 bases). V lost 1 base and J 9 bases, leaving 12 bases between the germline ends. The CDR3 totals 13 residues. The V gene's germline CDR1 is SEHNR and CDR2 FQNEAQ (reference sequence). CDR3 sequence: CASSLGGGEKAFF. In nucleotides, the CDR3 is TGTGCCAGCAGCTTAGGAGGAGGGGAGAAAGCTTTCTTT.

This sequence joins TRBV7-8 and TRBJ2-7; 12 bases are shared with TRBD2. The J segment lost 3 bases and the V segment lost 4 bases, leaving 1 base of the junction unmatched. The CDR3 covers 14 residues. Germline CDR1 SGHVS, CDR2 FQNEAQ. The DNA for the CDR3 is TGTGCCAGCAGCTGGACTAGCGGGATCTACGAGCAGTACTTC. Translated, it gives CASSWTSGIYEQYF.

This clone was picked up one time. This chain links TRBV18 with TRBJ2-6, with 7 bases lining up with TRBD2. Germline V gives CDR1 KGHSH, CDR2 LQKENI. The CDR3 loop spans 14 amino acids. V shed 7 bases and J 1 base; nucleotides not matched to a gene: 1. The CDR3 region has the DNA TGTGCCAGCTTCGGGGGGTCTGGGGCCAACGTCCTGACTTTC. This codes for CASFGGSGANVLTF. The variable domain in full, completed from reference TRBV18 and TRBJ2-6, reads NAGVMQNPRHLVRRRGQEARLRCSPMKGHSHVYWYRQLPEEGLKFMVYLQKENIIDESGMPKERFSAEFPKEGPSILRIQQVVRGDSAAYFCASFGGSGANVLTFGAGSRLTVL.

The rearrangement links TRBV4-1 to TRBJ2-1, with 12 bases fitting TRBD2. The CDR3 sequence is 16 residues long. Germline V gene sequence: CDR1 MGHRA, CDR2 YSYEKL. The trim removed 5 bases at V and 6 bases at J, leaving 8 bases unmatched. The CDR3 sequence: CASSYPTSGGSNEQFF. The CDR3 DNA is TGCGCCAGCAGCTATCCGACTAGCGGGGGTTCCAATGAGCAGTTCTTC.

The J gene is TRBJ2-2, the V gene TRBV4-1, with 7 bases lining up with TRBD1. CDR1 is MGHRA and CDR2 is YSYEKL in the germline V gene. The trim removed 3 bases at V and 7 bases at J, leaving 2 bases unmatched. CDR3 length equals 13 residues. Here the CDR3 reads CASSHRQGGELFF. The CDR3 nucleotides read TGCGCCAGCAGCCACAGACAGGGCGGGGAGCTGTTTTTT.

This clone showed up just a few times. The rearrangement uses TRBV5-6 and TRBJ2-7; TRBD1 might be the D (6 bases). Germline CDR1 is SGHDT and CDR2 is YYEEEE. The CDR3 covers 14 residues. Trimming pared 1 base from V and 3 bases from J, leaving 11 bases between. In nucleotides, the CDR3 is TGTGCCAGCAGCTTGACAGGGAGAGACTACGAGCAGTACGTC. Protein sequence: CASSLTGRDYEQYV.

This clone was seen once. The chain combines TRBV7-3 with TRBJ2-2, with D perhaps TRBD1 (6 bases). The V and J ends lost 0 bases and 6 bases respectively, with 11 bases between them. The germline CDR1 and CDR2 sequences are SGHTA and FQGTGA. There are 15 residues in the CDR3. CDR3 sequence (DNA): TGTGCCAGCAGCTTAACGGTCAGGGGAGCCGGGGAGCTGTTTTTT. This codes for CASSLTVRGAGELFF. Full variable domain (missing parts from reference TRBV7-3 and TRBJ2-2): GAGVSQTPSNKVTEKGKYVELRCDPISGHTALYWYRQSLGQGPEFLIYFQGTGAADDSGLPNDRFFAVRPEGSVSTLKIQRTERGDSAVYLCASSLTVRGAGELFFGEGSRLTVL.

This chain links TRBV2 with TRBJ1-5; 12 nucleotides line up with TRBD1. The germline V gene has CDR1 SNHLY and CDR2 FYNNEI. V was clipped by 9 bases and J by 3 bases; unmatched bases: 9. The CDR3 covers 16 residues. CDR3 DNA: TGTGCCAGTACGGGACAGGGGGCGGTCAACAATCAGCCCCAGCATTTT. The encoded protein is CASTGQGAVNNQPQHF.

In this sample, this clone turned up a few times. This chain links TRBV11-2 with TRBJ1-2, with 7 bases matching TRBD1. Trimming cost V 1 base and J 10 bases; bases outside gene matches: 9. The CDR3 covers 14 residues. Germline V gives CDR1 SGHAT, CDR2 FQNNGV. The CDR3 DNA sequence: TGTGCCAGCAGCTTAGGATCCTGGACAGGAGACTACACCTTC. This encodes CASSLGSWTGDYTF.

The rearrangement uses TRBV24-1 and TRBJ1-1; perhaps TRBD1 as D (5 bases). Trimming took 8 bases from V and 5 from J, leaving 23 bases between them. The CDR3 extends over 16 amino acids. Germline V CDR1 and CDR2: KGHDR, SFDVKD. The CDR3 protein is CATKIRGRRLGTEAFF. CDR3 DNA: TGTGCCACCAAAATAAGGGGCAGGAGATTAGGAACTGAAGCTTTCTTT.

The chain combines TRBV7-2 with TRBJ1-6, with D unresolved. Germline CDR1 and CDR2: SGHTA and FQGNSA. V lost 3 bases and J 7 bases, leaving 10 bases between the germline ends. The CDR3 sequence is 14 residues long. In DNA, the CDR3 is TGTGCCAGCAGCTTCCGGGATAGGAATTCACCCCTCCACTTT. It specifies CASSFRDRNSPLHF.

The V and J genes are TRBV2 and TRBJ1-4; D remains unclear. Deletions cut 8 bases from V and 4 bases from J, with 14 bases between. The germline CDR1 and CDR2 sequences are SNHLY and FYNNEI. There are 14 residues in the CDR3. The CDR3 here is CASEREGINEKLFF. DNA of the CDR3: TGTGCCAGCGAACGGGAAGGGATTAATGAAAAACTGTTTTTT.

This clone was seen a few times. The genes are TRBV5-6 and TRBJ2-1; 9 nucleotides match TRBD1. Germline V gene data show CDR1 as SGHDT and CDR2 as YYEEEE. The CDR3 has 16 amino acids. The V segment lost 2 bases and the J segment 3 bases; nucleotides outside the gene matches: 6. The CDR3 DNA is TGTGCCAGCAGCTTCTTCGGGACAGGGAACTACAATGAGCAGTTCTTC. Translating it yields CASSFFGTGNYNEQFF.

The V and J genes are TRBV5-7 and TRBJ1-3, with TRBD1 as a possible D gene (6 bases). TRBV5-7 carries the ORF label, with uncertain function. Trimming removed 5 bases from V and 4 bases from J, with 16 bases in between. The CDR3 is 15 residues long. The chain's CDR3 is CASSYRAGAGNTIYF. The DNA of the CDR3 is TGTGCCAGCAGTTACAGGGCAGGGGCGGGAAACACCATATATTTT.

This chain uses TRBV11-2 with TRBJ2-7, with D possibly being TRBD1 (6 bases). The germline V gene encodes CDR1 SGHAT and CDR2 FQNNGV. The CDR3 has 13 residues. Trimming removed 5 bases at V and 4 bases at J, with 12 bases between. CDR3 sequence (DNA): TGTGCCAGCAGCCCCTCGGGACATTACGAGCAGTACTTC. Amino acids: CASSPSGHYEQYF.

The genes are TRBV5-4 and TRBJ2-2; D is ambiguous. V lost 3 bases and J 7 bases, leaving 16 bases between the germline ends. CDR1 is SGHNT, CDR2 YYREEE, per germline (reference sequence). This CDR3 comprises 15 residues. The CDR3 reads CASSSGSSFSGELFF. The CDR3 bases are TGTGCCAGCAGCTCCGGGTCCTCTTTCAGCGGGGAGCTGTTTTTT.

The chain is built from TRBV7-9 and TRBJ2-1; TRBD1 is a possible D gene (5 bases). CDR1 is SEHNR and CDR2 is FQNEAQ in the germline V gene (reference sequence). The length of the CDR3 is 11 residues. Trimming took off 3 bases at V and 9 bases at J, with 6 bases between the two ends. The chain's CDR3 is CASSFRAEQFF. DNA of the CDR3: TGTGCCAGCAGCTTCAGGGCTGAGCAGTTCTTC.

This chain connects TRBV27 to TRBJ2-2; D might be TRBD2 (6 bases). Germline V lookup: CDR1 MNHEY, CDR2 SMNVEV (reference sequence). The CDR3 extends over 16 amino acids. V was shortened by 5 bases and J by 4 bases, with 17 bases between the two germline ends. CDR3: CASSLRGTRPTGELFF. The CDR3 nucleotides read TGTGCCAGCAGTCTCCGCGGGACGCGGCCCACCGGGGAGCTGTTTTTT.